The clone carrying this TCR beta chain was counted ten times or more. Antigen unknown. These data come from a study of T cells in Graves' hyperthyroidism and ophthalmopathy. Points from the study as a whole: In blood, most of the thyroid clonotypes expanded above 0.001 were also present.

It was RNA transcripts that yielded the amplified TCR beta CDR3 regions. Using the HTBI primer set, a first-round RT-PCR was run on the TCR CDR3. MiXCR was run by TCRdb on the multiplex PCR reads, yielding one entry per CDR3 protein. The sample lists 210,000 or so distinct CDR3 sequences, roughly 18% occurring once. The J segment lost 7 bases and the V segment lost 3 bases, leaving 6 bases of the junction unmatched. The CDR3 length is 14 residues. The germline CDR1 and CDR2 sequences are SGHRS and YFSETQ. The J gene is TRBJ2-1, the V gene TRBV5-1, with 8 bases matching TRBD1. This TCR derives from a man over 45 with Graves' hyperthyroidism. Sequencing was performed on blood. Here the CDR3 reads CASSSQGAGNEQFF. The CDR3 nucleotides are TGCGCCAGCAGCTCGCAGGGGGCTGGGAATGAGCAGTTCTTC.